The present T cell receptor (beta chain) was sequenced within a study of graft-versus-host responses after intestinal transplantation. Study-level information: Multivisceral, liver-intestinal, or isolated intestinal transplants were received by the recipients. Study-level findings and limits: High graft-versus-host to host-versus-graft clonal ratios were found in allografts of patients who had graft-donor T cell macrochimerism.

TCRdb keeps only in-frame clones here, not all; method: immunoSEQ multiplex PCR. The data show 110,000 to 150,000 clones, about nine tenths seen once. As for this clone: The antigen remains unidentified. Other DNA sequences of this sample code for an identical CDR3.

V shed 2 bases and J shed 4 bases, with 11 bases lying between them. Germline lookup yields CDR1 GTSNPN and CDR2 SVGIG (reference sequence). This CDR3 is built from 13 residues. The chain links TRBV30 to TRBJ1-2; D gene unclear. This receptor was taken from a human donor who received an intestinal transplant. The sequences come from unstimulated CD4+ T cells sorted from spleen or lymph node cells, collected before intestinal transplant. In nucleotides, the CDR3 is TGTGCCTGGAGTTTCAGTGCTGGCTATGGCTACACCTTC. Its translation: CAWSFSAGYGYTF.